The 2 T cell receptor beta chains below come from one sample, sequenced in a study of identifying expanded T cells in peripheral blood. Measured with immunoSEQ multiplex PCR; TCRdb has only the in-frame clones, and not every one. The sample records 95,000 to 150,000 clones, about 80% being singletons. Specimen: blood. Receptors originate from a person between 18 and 75 years old in good health.

J is TRBJ1-4 and V is TRBV4-3; D unresolved. Trimming took 0 bases from V and 4 from J, leaving 18 bases between them. The CDR3 is 18 residues long. The germline V gene has CDR1 LGHNA and CDR2 YSLEER. The CDR3, as DNA: TGCGCCAGCAGCCAAGATATTTTGGTGGAGGGCTTTAATGAAAAACTGTTTTTT. Its protein product is CASSQDILVEGFNEKLFF.

This chain links TRBV30 with TRBJ1-2, with TRBD1 as a possible D gene (6 bases). CDR3 length equals 14 residues. V lost 4 bases and J 2 bases, leaving 14 bases between the germline ends. Germline CDR1 is GTSNPN and CDR2 is SVGIG (reference sequence). CDR3 bases: TGTGCCTGGAACCAATACAGGGTAAACTATGGCTACACCTTC. Translating it yields CAWNQYRVNYGYTF.